This T cell receptor (beta chain) originates from a study of blood T cell repertoires in COVID-19. Turning to the study itself: The United States, Italy and Spain provided the acute and convalescent COVID-19 samples. T cells, B-cell-depleted T cells, or PBMCs provided the cDNA or gDNA that served as material.

Libraries were prepared by immunoSEQ multiplex PCR; TCRdb keeps only in-frame clonotypes and omits some of them. The sample includes about 270,000 clones, around 93% of them seen just once. Germline loops: CDR1 MDHEN, CDR2 SYDVKM. This CDR3 is 14 amino acids long. The V gene lost 5 bases and the J gene lost 5 bases, with 15 bases spanning the gap. The sequenced sample was PBMCs or T cells enriched from blood (not recorded which). This chain links TRBV28 with TRBJ1-1; weak D call: TRBD1 (6 bases). This TCR was recovered from a man aged 40-49 years who had been exposed to COVID-19. CDR3 residues: CASSVTRGRTEAFF. The DNA of the CDR3 is TGTGCCAGCAGTGTGACCAGGGGTCGGACTGAAGCTTTCTTT.